This paragraph reports one T cell receptor beta chain. Its matching antigen is unknown. Primers included in the PCR were 60 Vbeta and 13 Jbeta primers. Sequencing was performed with immunoSEQ multiplex PCR; in TCRdb, only in-frame clones are kept and a portion is missing. Here the sample spans nearly 300,000 clones, roughly 85% being singletons. The data were obtained in a study of cytomegalovirus exposure and HLA in healthy donors. Study-wide results and limits: Some segments of the V type, notably TRBV6-2 and TRBV6-3, were excluded as indistinguishable. Earlier findings revealed that most TCR beta V segments proved productive either about 87% or about 30% of the time. After further analysis at a later stage, 17,000 or so TCR beta sequences were associated with HLA alleles at 0.05 false discovery rate.

The CDR3 covers 14 residues. Per the germline V gene, CDR1 is MDHEN and CDR2 is SYDVKM. The J segment lost 6 bases and the V segment lost 6 bases, leaving 6 bases of the junction unmatched. There were likely unrecorded immune exposures, though donors were nominally healthy when sampled. This TCR came from a man aged 35 to 55 in good health and CMV-seropositive. The sequenced material came from PBMCs. This chain connects TRBV28 to TRBJ2-4, with 9 positions matching TRBD1. CDR3: CASSPTGGRNIQYF. The DNA of the CDR3 is TGTGCCAGCAGCCCTACAGGGGGCAGAAACATTCAGTACTTC.